This T cell receptor (beta chain) was captured by sequencing in a study of radiotherapy plus CTLA-4 blockade in lung cancer. Overall study context: With 30% to 40% of patients having disease control, objective responses were seen in approximately 17%. Study-wide results and limits: TCR clones originating in tumors grew in number in blood after radiotherapy plus ipilimumab. Early clonal dynamics of blood T cells, together with interferon-beta, were reported as the best response predictor.

The study treated chemo-refractory metastatic non-small-cell lung cancer patients with focal radiation plus ipilimumab CTLA-4 blockade. A note on this clone: Its antigen is undetermined.

This table comes from immunoSEQ multiplex PCR, and its TCRdb copy is limited to in-frame clones, with some not included. The sample has roughly 59,000 clones; approximately 65% are singletons. The sample here was peripheral blood, taken from a patient treated with radiotherapy plus ipilimumab. This clonotype was sampled from a human donor with non-small cell lung cancer whose response to radiotherapy plus ipilimumab could not be evaluated.

The DNA for the CDR3 is TGTGCCAGCAGCCGGGGGTACTCCTACGAGCAGTACTTC. Translating it yields CASSRGYSYEQYF. This chain uses TRBV7-2 with TRBJ2-7, with D possibly TRBD2 on 6 matching bases. This CDR3 comprises 13 residues. Germline-derived CDR1 and CDR2 are SGHTA and FQGNSA. V was cut by 5 bases and J by 0 bases, with 8 bases left in between.